The 29 T cell receptor beta chains given below trace back to one sample, sequenced in a study of cytomegalovirus exposure and HLA in healthy donors. The PCR had 60 Vbeta and 13 Jbeta primers. The table came from immunoSEQ multiplex PCR; TCRdb's copy has only in-frame clones and leaves some out. The sample carries 150,000 to 200,000 clones, roughly 84% recorded once. The sequenced material came from PBMCs. These receptors were collected from a man aged 18 to 30 in good health and CMV-seronegative.

The V call is TRBV6-5, the J call TRBJ2-1; perhaps TRBD1 as D (5 bases). The V gene lost 3 bases and the J gene lost 2 bases, with 11 bases spanning the gap. The germline V gene encodes CDR1 MNHEY and CDR2 SVGAGI. This CDR3 region has 15 residues. CDR3 bases: TGTGCCAGCAGTTATAGGGGAAACCCCTACAATGAGCAGTTCTTC. Protein product: CASSYRGNPYNEQFF.

The V and J genes are TRBV19 and TRBJ2-4; tentative D call: TRBD2 (6 bases). Between the trimmed V and J ends, which lost 5 bases and 1 base, there was a span of 9 bases. Germline CDR1 is LNHDA and CDR2 is SQIVND (reference sequence). The CDR3 has 14 amino acids. The CDR3 spells CASSVRGAKNIQYF. The CDR3 DNA follows: TGTGCCAGTAGTGTCCGGGGGGCCAAAAACATTCAGTACTTC.

The sample holds a few counts of this clone. The chain links TRBV5-4 to TRBJ2-1; TRBD2 might be the D (6 bases). The V and J ends lost 3 bases and 2 bases respectively, with 12 bases between them. Germline V gene lookup returns CDR1 SGHNT and CDR2 YYREEE (reference sequence). The CDR3 consists of 15 residues. This chain's CDR3 is CASSSRGDPYNEQFF. The CDR3 DNA reads TGTGCCAGCAGCTCCCGCGGGGACCCCTACAATGAGCAGTTCTTC.

The genes are TRBV15 and TRBJ1-6; D unresolved. Germline assignment: CDR1 LNHNV and CDR2 YYDKDF (reference sequence). V was clipped by 5 bases and J by 7 bases, with 12 bases between them. This CDR3 spans 14 amino acids. The CDR3 sequence: CATSSGRGNSPLHF. In DNA, the CDR3 is TGTGCCACCAGCTCCGGACGAGGGAATTCACCCCTCCACTTT.

The count of this clone is one. The J gene is TRBJ1-4, the V gene TRBV6-5; 9 nucleotides match TRBD1. This CDR3 has 15 amino acids. The V gene's germline CDR1 is MNHEY and CDR2 SVGAGI. V dropped 6 bases and J dropped 8; count of bases not matched to a gene: 10. The CDR3 loop reads CASRSRTGVGEKLFF. Written as DNA, the CDR3 is TGTGCCAGCAGATCAAGGACAGGGGTGGGAGAAAAACTGTTTTTT.

The gene calls are TRBV30 and TRBJ2-1, with 9 bases that match TRBD1. From germline, CDR1 is GTSNPN and CDR2 SVGIG (reference sequence). Trimming removed 2 bases from V and 7 bases from J; junction bases left unmatched: 6. CDR3 length equals 14 residues. CDR3: CAWSTGQGKNEQFF. The CDR3, as DNA: TGTGCCTGGAGTACGGGACAGGGAAAGAATGAGCAGTTCTTC.

The CDR3 DNA sequence: TGTGCCAGTAGTAGGACCAACAGGGGGCCCTACGAGCAGTACTTC. Protein product: CASSRTNRGPYEQYF. This chain links TRBV19 with TRBJ2-7; 9 bases match TRBD1. The V and J ends lost 4 bases and 2 bases, in that order; junction bases with no gene match: 6. CDR1 is LNHDA, CDR2 SQIVND, per germline (reference sequence). This CDR3 spans 15 amino acids.

Here the CDR3 DNA reads TGCGCCAGCAGCGTAACAGGGGGCAATGAGCAGTTCTTC. Protein: CASSVTGGNEQFF. The chain combines TRBV5-1 with TRBJ2-1; TRBD1 matches 8 bases. Trimming at V came to 4 bases and at J to 6 bases, leaving 3 bases not matched to a gene. Germline CDR1 SGHRS, CDR2 YFSETQ. The CDR3 covers 13 residues.

The chain carries TRBV27 and TRBJ2-1; 8 positions agree with TRBD2. V shed 8 bases, J shed 0 bases, and the junction held 3 bases outside the gene matches. Looked up from germline, CDR1 is MNHEY and CDR2 is SMNVEV (reference sequence). The CDR3 is 14 amino acids. The CDR3 sequence: CASRSGVSYNEQFF. In DNA form, the CDR3 reads TGTGCCAGCCGTAGCGGGGTCTCCTACAATGAGCAGTTCTTC.

J is TRBJ2-1 and V is TRBV5-6, with 11 bases lining up with TRBD2. The CDR3 contains 17 residues. V lost 0 bases to trimming and J lost 0 bases; unmatched junction nucleotides: 2. Germline V lookup: CDR1 SGHDT, CDR2 YYEEEE. CDR3 bases: TGTGCCAGCAGCTTGGGAGGGACTAGCGGCTCCTACAATGAGCAGTTCTTC. This gives the protein CASSLGGTSGSYNEQFF.

This chain joins TRBV21-1 and TRBJ2-3; TRBD1 is the table's D call and was not checked against the DNA. TRBV21-1 is a pseudogene. The CDR3 runs to 16 residues. Here the CDR3 DNA reads TGTGCCAGCAGCAAAAGGGGCGTTATAATCACAGATACGCAGTATTTT. Amino acids: CASSKRGVIITDTQYF.

The rearrangement links TRBV6-5 to TRBJ2-5; TRBD1 agrees at 7 bases. The J call may not be correct, given that the DNA end is closer to TRBJ2-7. Looked up from germline, CDR1 is MNHEY and CDR2 is SVGAGI. This CDR3 region has 15 residues. DNA of the CDR3: TGTGCCAGCAGTTATAGAGGGGACAGCCCCTACGAGCAGTACTTC. This gives the protein CASSYRGDSPYEQYF.

Written as DNA, the CDR3 is TGCGCCAGCAGTTCAGACAGGGATTCTAAATCACCCCTCCACTTT. Amino acids: CASSSDRDSKSPLHF. This sequence joins TRBV5-1 and TRBJ1-6; 7 positions match TRBD1. Trimming cost V 5 bases and J 10 bases; bases outside gene matches: 12. Germline V gene sequence: CDR1 SGHRS, CDR2 YFSETQ. The CDR3 contains 15 residues.

DNA of the CDR3: TGTGCCAGCAGCATTAACCTGAGCTCCTATAATTCACCCCTCCACTTT. This encodes CASSINLSSYNSPLHF. V usage is TRBV7-9 and J usage is TRBJ1-6; the D is unclear. CDR1 SEHNR and CDR2 FQNEAQ come from the germline V gene (reference sequence). This CDR3 is built from 16 residues. V was clipped by 5 bases and J by 0 bases, with 11 bases between them.

The chain is built from TRBV9 and TRBJ2-3; 7 bases align to TRBD2. Germline CDR1 reads SGDLS; CDR2 reads YYNGEE. The junction had 11 bases not matched to a gene; V was cut back by 3 bases and J by 4 bases. CDR3 length: 16 residues. CDR3 DNA sequence: TGTGCCAGCAGCGGCAGCGGCGGGAGCGTCGCAGATACGCAGTATTTT. It translates to CASSGSGGSVADTQYF.

This clone was observed a handful of times. The chain couples TRBV6-5 to TRBJ1-1; D remains unclear. CDR3 length: 14 amino acids. Trimming took off 0 bases at V and 1 base at J, with 6 bases between the two ends. The germline gives CDR1 MNHEY, CDR2 SVGAGI. The CDR3: CASSYSPQNTEAFF. CDR3 nucleotide sequence: TGTGCCAGCAGTTACTCGCCACAGAACACTGAAGCTTTCTTT.

The CDR3 spells CASSRTGTLNTGELFF. The CDR3 DNA sequence: TGTGCCAGCAGCCGGACAGGGACCCTGAACACCGGGGAGCTGTTTTTT. The V and J genes are TRBV28 and TRBJ2-2, with 8 positions matching TRBD1. Germline V gives CDR1 MDHEN, CDR2 SYDVKM. The CDR3 is 16 amino acids. J lost 1 base, V lost 6 bases, and 7 bases had no gene match.

The chain carries TRBV28 and TRBJ1-1, with D possibly TRBD1 on 6 matching bases. The germline CDR1 and CDR2 sequences are MDHEN and SYDVKM. V shed 5 bases and J shed 0 bases, with 19 bases lying between them. This CDR3 comprises 17 residues. The CDR3 region is CASSARWGHTMNTEAFF. The CDR3, as DNA: TGTGCCAGCAGTGCACGGTGGGGACACACCATGAACACTGAAGCTTTCTTT.

This rearrangement joins TRBV5-5 to TRBJ2-7; 7 bases match TRBD1. There are 16 residues in the CDR3. The V and J ends lost 0 bases and 3 bases, in that order; junction bases with no gene match: 9. Per germline, CDR1 SGHKS and CDR2 YYEKEE (reference sequence). The CDR3 reads CASSLAPGGANYEQYF. The CDR3, as DNA: TGTGCCAGCAGCTTGGCGCCAGGGGGTGCAAACTACGAGCAGTACTTC.

The DNA of the CDR3 is TGTGCGGGGGCCTCTAGGGCCGGGGAGCTGTTTTTT. Translation gives CAGASRAGELFF. The chain employs TRBV30 and TRBJ2-2, with TRBD1 as a possible D gene (6 bases). Germline lookup yields CDR1 GTSNPN and CDR2 SVGIG (reference sequence). The CDR3 sequence is 12 residues long.

The sample holds a few counts of this clone. The rearrangement joins TRBV28 to TRBJ1-4; 9 positions agree with TRBD1. V was clipped by 7 bases and J by 13 bases; unmatched bases: 10. Germline V gene sequence: CDR1 MDHEN, CDR2 SYDVKM. The CDR3 is 13 residues long. CDR3 DNA: TGTGCCAGCAAAGGGACAGGGCCCTCTCGACTGTTTTTT. Translation gives CASKGTGPSRLFF.

The CDR3 loop reads CATSRGLTGMGEKLFF. CDR3 nucleotides: TGTGCCACCAGCAGAGGCCTGACAGGGATGGGGGAAAAACTGTTTTTT. The chain combines TRBV15 with TRBJ1-4; 7 nucleotides agree with TRBD1. The length of the CDR3 is 16 residues. V lost 1 base and J lost 8; bases outside the gene matches: 10. Germline CDR1 LNHNV, CDR2 YYDKDF (reference sequence).

This rearrangement joins TRBV5-4 to TRBJ1-6; no firm D call. The ends were cut back, 0 bases at V and 8 bases at J, with 12 bases in the middle. Germline values: CDR1 SGHNT, CDR2 YYREEE (reference sequence). The CDR3 length is 15 residues. The CDR3 protein is CASSLAGSGDSPLHF. CDR3 coding DNA: TGTGCCAGCAGCTTGGCTGGCAGCGGCGATTCACCCCTCCACTTT.

The chain uses TRBV23-1 and TRBJ2-5, with D perhaps matching TRBD1 (6 bases). TRBV23-1 belongs to the ORF category, with a function that is uncertain. Trimming shortened V by 8 bases and J by 2 bases, and 18 bases separated the two germline ends. This CDR3 has 15 amino acids. This CDR3 is CASPPLGAPQETQYF. The DNA of the CDR3 is TGCGCCAGCCCCCCCTTGGGGGCACCACAAGAGACCCAGTACTTC.

The chain's CDR3 is CASSLVSSGAHNEQFF. The CDR3 coding sequence is TGTGCCAGCAGCTTAGTGAGTAGCGGGGCTCACAATGAGCAGTTCTTC. The V and J genes are TRBV7-9 and TRBJ2-1; 8 bases align to TRBD2. In germline, CDR1 is SEHNR, CDR2 FQNEAQ (reference sequence). With 1 base clipped from V and 5 bases from J, the junction kept 7 bases outside the gene matches. The CDR3 has 16 amino acids.

The count of this clone is one. V is TRBV18 and J is TRBJ2-7, with 10 bases aligning to TRBD2. The trim removed 2 bases at V and 2 bases at J, leaving 3 bases unmatched. Per the germline V gene, CDR1 is KGHSH and CDR2 is LQKENI. The CDR3 has 15 residues. CDR3 in amino acids: CASSPGTSVTYEQYF. DNA for the CDR3: TGTGCCAGCTCACCAGGGACTAGCGTAACCTACGAGCAGTACTTC.

The V gene is TRBV6-5, the J gene TRBJ2-3; 10 positions agree with TRBD2. Germline loops: CDR1 MNHEY, CDR2 SVGAGI. The CDR3 extends over 14 amino acids. V shed 6 bases, J shed 2 bases, and the junction held 2 bases outside the gene matches. The CDR3 reads CASRTSGYTDTQYF. The CDR3 nucleotides read TGTGCCAGCAGGACTAGCGGGTACACAGATACGCAGTATTTT.

The chain combines TRBV4-1 with TRBJ1-4, with a possible D match to TRBD1 (5 bases). CDR1 and CDR2 from the germline V gene are MGHRA and YSYEKL. The CDR3 totals 16 residues. With 3 bases removed from V and 0 bases from J, the gap between germline ends came to 11 bases. The CDR3 here is CASSQGREPTNEKLFF. DNA for the CDR3: TGCGCCAGCAGCCAGGGCAGGGAACCAACTAATGAAAAACTGTTTTTT.

The V call is TRBV7-3, the J call TRBJ2-5; D is perhaps TRBD1 (6 bases). The V and J ends lost 5 bases and 1 base respectively, with 14 bases between them. Germline assignment: CDR1 SGHTA and CDR2 FQGTGA. This CDR3 has 15 amino acids. The CDR3 spells CASSPGAAIQETQYF. In nucleotides, the CDR3 is TGTGCCAGCAGCCCAGGGGCAGCCATCCAAGAGACCCAGTACTTC.